The following is a T cell receptor (beta chain) sequence with its context. A much larger clone is a single base away; this may be a read error. The germline CDR1 and CDR2 sequences are SGHTA and FQGNSA. V was pared by 3 bases and J by 7 bases, with 12 bases of the junction left unmatched. This CDR3 has 16 amino acids. Semi-nested PCR with Nested Universal Primer A followed constant-region reverse priming of full-length variable regions. TCRdb reprocessed the 5' RACE reads via MiXCR and lists one record per CDR3 protein. The sample records fewer than 75,000 distinct CDR3 sequences, approximately 26% being singletons. Treg sorting used a CD4+CD25+CD127-/low gate.

The V gene is TRBV7-2, the J gene TRBJ2-1; 7 bases agree with TRBD1. Sequenced: tumor-infiltrating Tregs sorted from the breast tumor. This receptor was taken from a female donor with breast cancer. Here the CDR3 DNA reads TGTGCCAGCAGCTTGGCCCCTTTGATGACAGGGAATGAGCAGTTCTTC. Translation: CASSLAPLMTGNEQFF.